The 4 T cell receptor beta chains given below trace back to one sample, sequenced in a study of blood T cell repertoires in COVID-19. Sequencing used immunoSEQ multiplex PCR; TCRdb keeps in-frame clones, though not all of them. Here the sample spans over 130,000 clones, about three quarters being singletons. Sequenced sample: peripheral blood. Source of these receptors: a man aged 50 or older with acute or convalescent COVID-19.

The chain uses TRBV7-6 and TRBJ2-5; 10 bases are a match to TRBD2. The CDR3 spans 21 residues. Trimming at V came to 5 bases and at J to 4 bases, leaving 25 bases not matched to a gene. Germline CDR1 reads SGHVS; CDR2 reads FNYEAQ. CDR3 sequence: CASSAGYAYERGGGLLETQYF. CDR3 nucleotides: TGTGCCAGCAGCGCAGGATACGCCTACGAGCGGGGGGGCGGTTTGTTAGAGACCCAGTACTTC.

This sequence joins TRBV18 and TRBJ2-7; no clear D gene. The germline V and J ends were trimmed by 1 base and 4 bases, with 11 bases remaining between them. The germline V gene has CDR1 KGHSH and CDR2 LQKENI. CDR3 length: 14 amino acids. The CDR3 loop reads CASSPRQQTYEQYF. The CDR3 DNA follows: TGTGCCAGCTCACCACGGCAGCAGACTTACGAGCAGTACTTC. Using reference TRBV18 and TRBJ2-7 for the parts outside the CDR3, the full variable domain is NAGVMQNPRHLVRRRGQEARLRCSPMKGHSHVYWYRQLPEEGLKFMVYLQKENIIDESGMPKERFSAEFPKEGPSILRIQQVVRGDSAAYFCASSPRQQTYEQYFGPGTRLTVT.

CDR3 in amino acids: CASSLDRTVYGYTF. CDR3 DNA: TGCGCCAGCAGCTTGGATCGTACAGTCTATGGCTACACCTTC. This rearrangement joins TRBV5-1 to TRBJ1-2; D is unclear. V was trimmed by 0 bases and J by 4 bases, leaving 10 bases between them. CDR3 length equals 14 residues. CDR1 is SGHRS, CDR2 YFSETQ, per germline.

The rearrangement links TRBV10-3 to TRBJ1-2; 9 positions agree with TRBD1. CDR1 is ENHRY and CDR2 is SYGVKD in the germline V gene. The CDR3 consists of 15 residues. Trimming at V came to 4 bases and at J to 8 bases, leaving 11 bases not matched to a gene. CDR3 nucleotides: TGTGCCATCAGTGTTGGGGGACAGGGTGGAGAAGGCTACACCTTC. This encodes CAISVGGQGGEGYTF.